This TCR beta chain came from a study of T cell responses to AZD1222 COVID-19 vaccine. This table comes from immunoSEQ multiplex PCR, and its TCRdb copy is limited to in-frame clones, with some not included. The sample records about 85,000 clones, roughly nine tenths being singletons. The CDR3 runs 14 residues. Trimming took off 2 bases at V and 3 bases at J, with 11 bases between the two ends. Germline loops: CDR1 MNHEY, CDR2 SVGAGI. Study-wide findings and caveats: Most donors were white British, females outnumbered males, and clonal diversity was possibly underestimated. Baseline testing showed seropositivity in only six AZD1222 recipients.

Comment on this clone: The antigen is undetermined.

The V gene is TRBV6-5, the J gene TRBJ2-7; perhaps TRBD1 as D (5 bases). The sequence came from an adult in good health. The sample consisted of peripheral blood, taken on day 0 of AZD1222 vaccination. Written as DNA, the CDR3 is TGTGCCAGCAGTTACGGGGCAGCCGTCTACGAGCAGTACTTC. Translated, it gives CASSYGAAVYEQYF.